Listed below are T cell receptor beta chains from one sample, sequenced in a study of Ad26.COV2.S vaccination and SARS-CoV-2 variants. Libraries were prepared by immunoSEQ multiplex PCR; TCRdb keeps only in-frame clonotypes and omits some of them. The sample holds about 180,000 clones; roughly 87% are singletons and the top ten take around 6.3%. Sequences were derived from peripheral blood, sampled after recovery from COVID-19. The receptors stem from a human donor who had recovered from COVID-19. The CDR3 runs from the conserved cysteine through the conserved F or W. The D gene is left open where the match is weak. The listing skips clone size in some rows; elsewhere it reads once, few, many or a size class.

J gene: TRBJ2-7; V gene: TRBV6-1; clone size: -; D gene: -; CDR3 DNA: TGTGCCAGCAGTGAAGGGCAGGGGCTCAACGAGCAGTACTTC; CDR3 protein: CASSEGQGLNEQYF
J gene: TRBJ1-2; V gene: TRBV7-8; clone size: -; D gene: -; CDR3 DNA: TGTGCCAGCAGCTTGGGGGGGATGGGGCTTTATGGCTACACCTTC; CDR3 protein: CASSLGGMGLYGYTF
J gene: TRBJ2-5; V gene: TRBV25-1; clone size: -; D gene: -; CDR3 DNA: TGTGCCAGCAGTGAATACCACGGGGACACCCAAGAGACCCAGTACTTC; CDR3 protein: CASSEYHGDTQETQYF
J gene: TRBJ2-7; V gene: TRBV28; clone size: -; D gene: -; CDR3 DNA: TGTGCCAGCTTCCGGACGGGGAACTCCTACGAGCAGTACTTC; CDR3 protein: CASFRTGNSYEQYF
J gene: TRBJ2-7; V gene: TRBV6-6; clone size: -; D gene: -; CDR3 DNA: TGTGCCAGCAGCCCCGGGGACGGCCCCTACGAGCAGTACTTC; CDR3 protein: CASSPGDGPYEQYF
J gene: TRBJ1-2; V gene: TRBV12-3/TRBV12-4; clone size: few; D gene: -; CDR3 DNA: TGTGCCAGCAGCTGGAGCGGGGCGGGAGGCTACACCTTC; CDR3 protein: CASSWSGAGGYTF
J gene: TRBJ2-7; V gene: TRBV9; clone size: few; D gene: -; CDR3 DNA: TGTGCCAGCAGCGTAGCCCCATCATCCACCTACGAGCAGTACTTC; CDR3 protein: CASSVAPSSTYEQYF
J gene: TRBJ1-1; V gene: TRBV19; clone size: -; D gene: -; CDR3 DNA: TGTGCCAGTAGGCCCAATGGACAAACTTCAGCTTTCTTT; CDR3 protein: CASRPNGQTSAFF
J gene: TRBJ2-1; V gene: TRBV14; clone size: -; D gene: -; CDR3 DNA: TGTGCCAGCAGCCAAGATCAGGGAGGAAGCTACAATGAGCAGTTCTTC; CDR3 protein: CASSQDQGGSYNEQFF
J gene: TRBJ1-1; V gene: TRBV2; clone size: -; D gene: -; CDR3 DNA: TGTGCCAGCTTACTTGACACTGAAGCTTTCTTT; CDR3 protein: CASLLDTEAFF
J gene: TRBJ1-2; V gene: TRBV12-3/TRBV12-4; clone size: -; D gene: -; CDR3 DNA: TGTGCCAGCAGTTTGAACTACTATGGCTACACCTTC; CDR3 protein: CASSLNYYGYTF
J gene: TRBJ2-3; V gene: TRBV3-1/TRBV3-2; clone size: -; D gene: TRBD2; CDR3 DNA: TGTGCCAGCAGCCTAAAAAGCGGGAGGGCCGGGTCTGATACGCAGTATTTT; CDR3 protein: CASSLKSGRAGSDTQYF
J gene: TRBJ2-5; V gene: TRBV28; clone size: -; D gene: -; CDR3 DNA: TGTGCCAGCAGTTACCCCCCCATCCACCCAAATGTCGAGATGGAGAGGGTAGAGACCCAGTACTTC; CDR3 protein: CASSYPPIHPNVEMERVETQYF
J gene: TRBJ1-6; V gene: TRBV7-9; clone size: few; D gene: -; CDR3 DNA: TGTGCCAGCAGCTTAGAGGCGTCACCCCTCCACTTT; CDR3 protein: CASSLEASPLHF
J gene: TRBJ2-1; V gene: TRBV28; clone size: -; D gene: -; CDR3 DNA: TGTGCCAGCTGGGACACCTTTAGAGACAATGAGCAGTTCTTC; CDR3 protein: CASWDTFRDNEQFF
J gene: TRBJ2-5; V gene: TRBV7-9; clone size: few; D gene: -; CDR3 DNA: TGTGCCAGCAGCTATCAGGGGTCGAGGCCCTATCGTGGGACCCAGTACTTC; CDR3 protein: CASSYQGSRPYRGTQYF
J gene: TRBJ1-2; V gene: TRBV15; clone size: -; D gene: -; CDR3 DNA: TGTGCCACCAGCAGAGATCATCGCTATGGCTACACCTTC; CDR3 protein: CATSRDHRYGYTF
J gene: TRBJ1-2; V gene: TRBV5-8; clone size: -; D gene: -; CDR3 DNA: TGTGCCAGCAGCTTCCGACAGGAAAACGGGGGCTACACCTTC; CDR3 protein: CASSFRQENGGYTF
J gene: TRBJ2-3; V gene: TRBV4-2; clone size: -; D gene: -; CDR3 DNA: TGTGCCAGCAGCCAAGGGAGCGTGGGGGATACGCAGTATTTT; CDR3 protein: CASSQGSVGDTQYF
J gene: TRBJ2-1; V gene: TRBV30; clone size: -; D gene: -; CDR3 DNA: TGTGCCTGGAGTGTACTCGGTTTTGGCAGGCCCAATGAGCAGTTCTTC; CDR3 protein: CAWSVLGFGRPNEQFF
J gene: TRBJ2-7; V gene: TRBV19; clone size: -; D gene: TRBD1; CDR3 DNA: TGTGCCAGTAGTATAAGGGGGACAGGGGAGTTCTACGAGCAGTACTTC; CDR3 protein: CASSIRGTGEFYEQYF
J gene: TRBJ2-3; V gene: TRBV28; clone size: -; D gene: -; CDR3 DNA: TGTGCCAGCAGTTTTGGTCGCTGGGCTACGGCTACGCAGTATTTT; CDR3 protein: CASSFGRWATATQYF
J gene: TRBJ2-5; V gene: TRBV4-1; clone size: -; D gene: TRBD2; CDR3 DNA: TGCGCCAGCACTACTAGCGGGCGGCCCACCGGGGAGACCCAGTACTTC; CDR3 protein: CASTTSGRPTGETQYF
J gene: TRBJ2-7; V gene: TRBV29-1; clone size: -; D gene: -; CDR3 DNA: TGCAGCGTCCGTCTTGCAGGGACCGATTACGAGCAGTACTTC; CDR3 protein: CSVRLAGTDYEQYF
J gene: TRBJ2-1; V gene: TRBV2; clone size: -; D gene: TRBD2; CDR3 DNA: TGTGCCAGCAGTGAAGATAGGACTAGCGGGAGTAAGTTCTTC; CDR3 protein: CASSEDRTSGSKFF
J gene: TRBJ1-1; V gene: TRBV30; clone size: -; D gene: TRBD1; CDR3 DNA: TGTGCCTGGGGGGGACAGGGGGCGACCCAAGCTTTCTTT; CDR3 protein: CAWGGQGATQAFF
J gene: TRBJ1-1; V gene: TRBV28; clone size: -; D gene: -; CDR3 DNA: TGTGCCAGCATCGATACAGCGAACACTGAAGCTTTCTTT; CDR3 protein: CASIDTANTEAFF
J gene: TRBJ2-7; V gene: TRBV9; clone size: -; D gene: -; CDR3 DNA: TGTGCCAGCAGCGCCTCACCCAGGGGCGAGCAGTACTTC; CDR3 protein: CASSASPRGEQYF
J gene: TRBJ2-2; V gene: TRBV5-6; clone size: -; D gene: -; CDR3 DNA: TGTGCCAGCAGCCCAGGGATGGACACCGGGGAGCTGTTTTTT; CDR3 protein: CASSPGMDTGELFF
J gene: TRBJ2-3; V gene: TRBV27; clone size: -; D gene: -; CDR3 DNA: TGTGCCAGCACCGACCGGGGGAGGACGACAGATACGCAGTATTTT; CDR3 protein: CASTDRGRTTDTQYF
J gene: TRBJ1-1; V gene: TRBV7-6; clone size: -; D gene: -; CDR3 DNA: TGTGCCAGCAGCTTAGAAGGTGGCGGTGACACTGAAGCTTTCTTT; CDR3 protein: CASSLEGGGDTEAFF
J gene: TRBJ1-1; V gene: TRBV6-6; clone size: few; D gene: -; CDR3 DNA: TGTGCCAGCAGTTACAGTAATGGAGCTTTCTTT; CDR3 protein: CASSYSNGAFF
J gene: TRBJ2-6; V gene: TRBV21-1; clone size: -; D gene: -; CDR3 DNA: TGTGCCAGCAGCATAAGGACAGGGGGCCTCAATGGGGCCAACGTCCTGACTTTC; CDR3 protein: CASSIRTGGLNGANVLTF
J gene: TRBJ1-5; V gene: TRBV6-5; clone size: -; D gene: -; CDR3 DNA: TGTGCCAGCAGTTACTCGGCTGCCCAGCCCCAGCATTTT; CDR3 protein: CASSYSAAQPQHF
J gene: TRBJ1-1; V gene: TRBV11-3; clone size: -; D gene: -; CDR3 DNA: TGTGCCAGCAGCCCGATAGGGTTCGACAGGATATACGCTGAAGCTTTCTTT; CDR3 protein: CASSPIGFDRIYAEAFF
J gene: TRBJ1-2; V gene: TRBV6-5; clone size: -; D gene: -; CDR3 DNA: TGTGCCAGCAGTTACTCGAACGGCTATGGCTACACCTTC; CDR3 protein: CASSYSNGYGYTF
J gene: TRBJ2-7; V gene: TRBV24-1; clone size: -; D gene: -; CDR3 DNA: TGTGCCATCTACGAGCAGTACTTC; CDR3 protein: CAIYEQYF
J gene: TRBJ2-1; V gene: TRBV2; clone size: -; D gene: TRBD2; CDR3 DNA: TGTGCCAGCAGTCTGTACCCGGGAGGCTACAATGAGCAGTTCTTC; CDR3 protein: CASSLYPGGYNEQFF
J gene: TRBJ2-2; V gene: TRBV5-1; clone size: -; D gene: -; CDR3 DNA: TGCGCCAGCAGCCCGTCGACGGGAGTCAACACCGGGGAGCTGTTTTTT; CDR3 protein: CASSPSTGVNTGELFF
J gene: TRBJ1-2; V gene: TRBV18; clone size: -; D gene: -; CDR3 DNA: TGTGCCAGCTCCCCAAGGGATTCCAGGGGTGGCTACACCTTC; CDR3 protein: CASSPRDSRGGYTF
J gene: TRBJ2-7; V gene: TRBV4-1; clone size: -; D gene: TRBD2; CDR3 DNA: TGCGCCAGCAGCCAAGTAAGACTAGCGGGCTCCTACGAGCAGTACTTC; CDR3 protein: CASSQVRLAGSYEQYF
J gene: TRBJ2-7; V gene: TRBV10-3; clone size: -; D gene: TRBD1; CDR3 DNA: TGTGCCATCAAAGGTGACAGGGTGGACGAGCAGTACTTC; CDR3 protein: CAIKGDRVDEQYF